This T cell receptor (beta chain) was retrieved from a study of shared clonotypes between healthy human individuals. The sequenced material, unsorted PBMC DNA, was run on ten immunoSEQ deep assay plates. Only in-frame clones appear in the TCRdb table, and some are missing; sequencing was by immunoSEQ multiplex PCR. The sample lists about 510,000 clones, roughly 78% occurring once. The CDR3 runs to 12 residues. The V gene lost 3 bases and the J gene lost 4 bases, with 6 bases spanning the gap. Germline assignment: CDR1 MDHEN and CDR2 SYDVKM. V is TRBV28 and J is TRBJ2-5; D is unresolved. Sample: PBMCs. This sequence originates from a woman aged 40-49 years in good health. Some clones in this sample may be carry-over from other donors' samples. In nucleotides, the CDR3 is TGTGCCAGCAGTTTTTCAGCAGAGACCCAGTACTTC. It encodes CASSFSAETQYF.